Following are 5 T cell receptor beta chains from one sample sequenced in a study of cytotoxic CD8 clonotypes in ibrutinib-treated CLL. Profiling relied on immunoSEQ multiplex PCR, and the TCRdb table lists in-frame clones only, not all of them. The data hold about 200,000 clones, with just over 70% observed a single time. Sequenced here: PBMCs, sampled after 12 months of ibrutinib treatment. Receptors originate from a human donor with chronic lymphocytic leukemia.

This clone was seen only a few times. The chain has TRBV30 and TRBJ1-2; D gene unclear. Trimming left V 4 bases short and J 6 bases short, with 15 bases between. The V gene's germline CDR1 is GTSNPN and CDR2 SVGIG (reference sequence). This CDR3 region has 13 residues. The CDR3 sequence is CAWTSGHRDGYTF. The CDR3 region has the DNA TGTGCCTGGACTTCGGGTCATAGGGATGGCTACACCTTC.

The chain is built from TRBV5-5 and TRBJ1-1, with D unclear. Germline V gene lookup returns CDR1 SGHKS and CDR2 YYEKEE (reference sequence). Trimming took off 1 base at V and 2 bases at J, with 6 bases between the two ends. The CDR3 totals 13 residues. The CDR3 nucleotides read TGTGCCAGCAGCTTGACAACAAACACTGAAGCTTTCTTT. Protein: CASSLTTNTEAFF.

This clone was seen only a few times. This CDR3 reads CASSARWGDNEQFF. The CDR3 nucleotides are TGTGCCAGCAGCGCCCGTTGGGGGGACAATGAGCAGTTCTTC. The chain couples TRBV7-2 to TRBJ2-1; possible D gene TRBD2, 6 bases. Germline V gives CDR1 SGHTA, CDR2 FQGNSA. The CDR3 sequence is 14 residues long. Trimming pared 5 bases from V and 5 bases from J, leaving 13 bases between. The whole variable domain, filled in from reference TRBV7-2 and TRBJ2-1, reads GAGVSQSPSNKVTEKGKDVELRCDPISGHTALYWYRQSLGQGLEFLIYFQGNSAPDKSGLPSDRFSAERTGGSVSTLTIQRTQQEDSAVYLCASSARWGDNEQFFGPGTRLTVL.

The chain combines TRBV7-3 with TRBJ2-3, with 12 positions matching TRBD2. Germline values: CDR1 SGHTA, CDR2 FQGTGA. The CDR3 contains 16 residues. Trimming at V came to 2 bases and at J to 4 bases, leaving 4 bases not matched to a gene. The CDR3 coding sequence is TGTGCCAGCAGCTTAGTTGCTAGCGGGAGGGCAGATACGCAGTATTTT. This sequence encodes CASSLVASGRADTQYF. The full variable domain, its missing parts supplied by reference TRBV7-3 and TRBJ2-3, is GAGVSQTPSNKVTEKGKYVELRCDPISGHTALYWYRQSLGQGPEFLIYFQGTGAADDSGLPNDRFFAVRPEGSVSTLKIQRTERGDSAVYLCASSLVASGRADTQYFGPGTRLTVL.

The chain has TRBV30 and TRBJ1-1; D unclear. There are 13 residues in the CDR3. V shed 4 bases and J shed 6 bases, with 15 bases lying between them. CDR1 is GTSNPN and CDR2 is SVGIG in the germline V gene (reference sequence). The CDR3 sequence: CAWNPPQRSEAFF. CDR3 nucleotides: TGTGCCTGGAATCCCCCTCAGCGCTCTGAAGCTTTCTTT.